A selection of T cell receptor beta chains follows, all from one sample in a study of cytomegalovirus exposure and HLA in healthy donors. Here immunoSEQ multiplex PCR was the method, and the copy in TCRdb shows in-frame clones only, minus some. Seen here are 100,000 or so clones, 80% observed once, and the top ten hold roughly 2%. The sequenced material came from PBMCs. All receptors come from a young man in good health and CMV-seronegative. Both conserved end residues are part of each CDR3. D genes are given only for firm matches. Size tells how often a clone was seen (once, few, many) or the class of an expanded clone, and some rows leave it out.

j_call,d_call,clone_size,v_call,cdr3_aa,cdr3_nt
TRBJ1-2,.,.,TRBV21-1,CASSSQVRGFIDGCTF,TGTGCCAGCAGCTCACAAGTCAGGGGCTTCATTGATGGCTGCACCTTC
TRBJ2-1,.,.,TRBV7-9,CASSLEGVGAQFF,TGTGCCAGCAGCTTAGAAGGGGTGGGCGCGCAGTTCTTC
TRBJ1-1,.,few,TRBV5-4,CASLGGTEAFF,TGTGCCAGCCTGGGGGGGACTGAAGCTTTCTTT
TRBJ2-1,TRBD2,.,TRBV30,CAWDTSVTYNEQFF,TGTGCCTGGGATACTAGCGTAACCTACAATGAGCAGTTCTTC
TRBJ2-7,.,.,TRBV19,CASSFRFSEEEQHF,TGTGCCAGTAGTTTTCGATTTAGCGAGGAGGAGCAGCACTTC
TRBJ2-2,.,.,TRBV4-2,CASSPAQTTGELFF,TGTGCCAGCAGCCCGGCCCAGACTACCGGGGAGCTGTTTTTT
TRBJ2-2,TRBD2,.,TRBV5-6,CASKLAGGNTGELFF,TGTGCCAGCAAACTAGCGGGGGGGAACACCGGGGAGCTGTTTTTT
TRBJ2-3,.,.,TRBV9,CASSRAGQSTDTQYF,TGTGCCAGCAGCCGGGCGGGGCAGAGCACAGATACGCAGTATTTT
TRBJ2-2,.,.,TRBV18,CASSPRGNTGELFF,TGTGCCAGCTCACCCAGGGGGAACACCGGGGAGCTGTTTTTT
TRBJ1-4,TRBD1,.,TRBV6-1,CASSDTGAEKLFF,TGTGCCAGCAGTGATACAGGGGCCGAAAAACTGTTTTTT
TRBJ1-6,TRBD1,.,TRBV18,CASSLDRGQGFPNSPLHF,TGTGCCAGCTCACTGGACCGGGGACAGGGGTTTCCCAATTCCCCCCTCCACTTT
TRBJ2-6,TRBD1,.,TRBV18,CASSPNGQDFSGANVLTF,TGTGCCAGCTCACCAAATGGACAGGACTTCTCTGGGGCCAACGTCCTGACTTTC
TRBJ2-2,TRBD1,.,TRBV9,CASSAGQGMAGELFF,TGTGCCAGCAGCGCGGGACAGGGTATGGCCGGGGAGCTGTTTTTT
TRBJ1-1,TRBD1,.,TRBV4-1,CASSEGTGRDTEAFF,TGCGCCAGCAGCGAAGGGACAGGGAGGGACACTGAAGCTTTCTTT
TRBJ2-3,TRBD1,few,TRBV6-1,CASTQGFQGADTQYF,TGTGCCAGCACTCAGGGGTTCCAGGGGGCGGATACGCAGTATTTT
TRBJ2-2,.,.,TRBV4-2,CASSQETANTGELFF,TGTGCCAGCAGCCAAGAAACTGCGAACACCGGGGAGCTGTTTTTT
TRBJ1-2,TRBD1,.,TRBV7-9,CSSSLFTGQGGYGYTF,TGTTCCAGCAGCTTGTTTACGGGACAGGGAGGGTACGGCTACACCTTC
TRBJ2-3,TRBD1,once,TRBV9,CASSAPDRGTDTQYF,TGTGCCAGCAGCGCGCCGGACAGGGGTACAGATACGCAGTATTTT
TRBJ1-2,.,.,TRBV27,CASSETVTSIYGYTF,TGTGCCAGCAGTGAGACTGTTACTAGTATCTATGGCTACACCTTC
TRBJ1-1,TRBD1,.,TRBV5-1,CASSTGDRVTEAFF,TGCGCCAGCAGCACTGGGGACAGGGTTACTGAAGCTTTCTTT
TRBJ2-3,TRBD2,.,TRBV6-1,CASSERRGGCTDTQYF,TGTGCCAGCAGTGAAAGGCGGGGGGGATGCACAGATACGCAGTATTTT
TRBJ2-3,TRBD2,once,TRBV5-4,CASSLNLAGGLDTQYF,TGTGCCAGCAGCTTAAACCTAGCGGGGGGGCTAGATACGCAGTATTTT
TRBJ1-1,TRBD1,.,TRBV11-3,CASSLGTGATEAFF,TGTGCCAGCAGCTTGGGGACAGGGGCCACTGAAGCTTTCTTT
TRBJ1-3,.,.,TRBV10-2,CASSESQIGNTIYF,TGCGCCAGCAGTGAGTCGCAGATTGGAAACACCATATATTTT
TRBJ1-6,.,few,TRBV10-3,CAISETEQGLNNSPLHF,TGTGCCATCAGTGAAACCGAACAGGGTTTGAATAATTCACCCCTCCACTTT
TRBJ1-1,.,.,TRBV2,CASSGQPMNTEAFF,TGTGCCAGCAGTGGACAGCCTATGAACACTGAAGCTTTCTTT
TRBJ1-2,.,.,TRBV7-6,CASSFREDYGYTF,TGTGCCAGCAGCTTCAGGGAGGATTATGGCTACACCTTC
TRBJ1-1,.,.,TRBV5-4,CASSQGGGGATEAFF,TGTGCCAGCAGCCAAGGCGGGGGGGGCGCAACTGAAGCTTTCTTT
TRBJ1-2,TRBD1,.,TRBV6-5,CASSYFGDRGIGYTF,TGTGCCAGCAGTTACTTTGGGGACAGGGGAATTGGCTACACCTTC
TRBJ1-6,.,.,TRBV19,CASSTGVGGSYNSPLHF,TGTGCCAGTAGTACAGGGGTAGGCGGCTCCTATAATTCACCCCTCCACTTT
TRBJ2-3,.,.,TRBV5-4,CASSLSDYTDTQYF,TGTGCCAGCAGCTTGAGTGACTACACAGATACGCAGTATTTT
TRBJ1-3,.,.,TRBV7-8,CASSLGYPSSGNTIYF,TGTGCCAGCAGCTTAGGGTACCCCAGCTCTGGAAACACCATATATTTT
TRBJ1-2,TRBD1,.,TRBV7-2,CASSETGNYGYTF,TGTGCCAGCAGCGAGACAGGGAACTATGGCTACACCTTC
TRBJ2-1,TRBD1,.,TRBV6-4,CASSDRGLDEQFF,TGTGCCAGCTCGGACAGGGGGCTTGATGAGCAGTTCTTC
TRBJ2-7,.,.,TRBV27,CASSLSGGSYEQYF,TGTGCCAGCAGTTTATCTGGCGGCTCCTACGAGCAGTACTTC
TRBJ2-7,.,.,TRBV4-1,CASSQSEGEYEQYF,TGCGCCAGCAGCCAATCAGAGGGGGAGTACGAGCAGTACTTC
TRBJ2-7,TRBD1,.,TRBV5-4,CASSTGQAAYYEQYF,TGTGCCAGCAGCACGGGACAGGCCGCCTACTACGAGCAGTACTTC
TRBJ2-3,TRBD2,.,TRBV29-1,CSVEDRYQGGSSTDTQYF,TGCAGCGTTGAAGATCGGTATCAGGGAGGGTCTAGCACAGATACGCAGTATTTT
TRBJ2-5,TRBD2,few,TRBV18,CASSPRREIETQYF,TGTGCCAGCTCACCCCGGCGGGAGATCGAGACCCAGTACTTC
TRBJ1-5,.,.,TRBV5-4,CASSLSPSSVQPQHF,TGTGCCAGCAGCTTGTCCCCATCCTCAGTTCAGCCCCAGCATTTT
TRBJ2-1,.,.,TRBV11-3,CASSFIGGDNEQFF,TGTGCCAGCAGCTTCATCGGGGGAGACAATGAGCAGTTCTTC
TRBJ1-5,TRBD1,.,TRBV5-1,CASSPGQDSNQPRHF,TGCGCCAGCAGCCCGGGACAGGATAGCAATCAGCCCCGGCATTTT
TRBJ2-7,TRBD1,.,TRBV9,CASSNRDRGYEQYF,TGTGCCAGCAGCAACCGGGACAGGGGGTACGAGCAGTACTTC
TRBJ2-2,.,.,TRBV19,CASSIVSPAGELFF,TGTGCCAGTAGTATAGTTTCCCCCGCGGGGGAGCTGTTTTTT
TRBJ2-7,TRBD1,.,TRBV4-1,CASSQEPGTGKAFEQYF,TGCGCCAGCAGCCAAGAACCCGGGACAGGGAAAGCTTTCGAGCAGTACTTC
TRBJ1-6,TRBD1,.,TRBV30,CAYDRGRASPLHF,TGTGCCTACGACAGGGGGCGAGCTTCACCCCTCCACTTT
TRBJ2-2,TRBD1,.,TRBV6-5,CASSFDRGRGELFF,TGTGCCAGCAGTTTCGACAGGGGGCGCGGGGAGCTGTTTTTT
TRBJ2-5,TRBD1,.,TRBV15,CATSDRDRGPETQYF,TGTGCCACCAGCGACCGGGACAGGGGGCCAGAGACCCAGTACTTC
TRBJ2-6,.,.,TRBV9,CASSVAGDSILAGANVLTF,TGTGCCAGCAGCGTAGCGGGTGACAGTATCTTGGCTGGGGCCAACGTCCTGACTTTC
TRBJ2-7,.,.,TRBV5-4,CASSPHGSYEQYF,TGTGCCAGCAGCCCTCACGGGTCTTACGAGCAGTACTTC
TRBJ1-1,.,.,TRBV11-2,CASSSREPEAFF,TGTGCCAGCAGCTCCCGGGAACCCGAAGCTTTCTTT
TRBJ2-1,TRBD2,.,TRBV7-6,CASSLRVMRLAGNNEQFF,TGTGCCAGCAGCTTAAGGGTTATGCGTCTAGCGGGGAACAATGAGCAGTTCTTC